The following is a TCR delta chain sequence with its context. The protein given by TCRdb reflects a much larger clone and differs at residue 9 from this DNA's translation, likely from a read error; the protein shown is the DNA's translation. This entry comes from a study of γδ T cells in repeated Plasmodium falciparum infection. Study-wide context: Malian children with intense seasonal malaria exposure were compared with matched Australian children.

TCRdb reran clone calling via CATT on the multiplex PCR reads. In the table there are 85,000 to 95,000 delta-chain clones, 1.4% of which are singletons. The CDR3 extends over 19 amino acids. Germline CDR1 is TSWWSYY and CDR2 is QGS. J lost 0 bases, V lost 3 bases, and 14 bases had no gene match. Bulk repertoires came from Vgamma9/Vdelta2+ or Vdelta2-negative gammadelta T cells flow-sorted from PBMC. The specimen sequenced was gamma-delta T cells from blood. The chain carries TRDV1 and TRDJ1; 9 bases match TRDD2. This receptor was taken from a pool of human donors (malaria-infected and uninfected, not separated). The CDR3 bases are TGTGCTCTTGGGGATCCTTCCTACGCGAGGCTCAGGTACACCGATAAACTCATCTTT. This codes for CALGDPSYARLRYTDKLIF.